The entry below describes one T cell receptor beta chain. Its antigen is undetermined. Libraries were prepared by immunoSEQ multiplex PCR; TCRdb keeps only in-frame clonotypes and omits some of them. The repertoire holds fewer than 70,000 clones, with roughly 90% as singletons. This sample stems from a study of OX40 agonist ivuxolimab in advanced cancers. Findings of the study overall: In CD8+ T cells, expanded clones were on average more numerous than in CD4+.

V was trimmed by 5 bases and J by 7 bases, leaving 17 bases between them. The CDR3 has 14 amino acids. The sequence was collected from an adult with an advanced solid tumor such as melanoma, head and neck, liver or kidney cancer. Sequencing used CD4+ or CD8+ T cells sorted from blood, obtained in a trial of the OX40 agonist ivuxolimab. The chain uses TRBV7-1 and TRBJ1-2, with a weak D call TRBD1 (6 bases). TRBV7-1 qualifies as an ORF whose function is uncertain. CDR3 nucleotides: TGTGCCAGCAGCCCGACTACAGGGTCCGTTGGCTACACCTTC. It translates to CASSPTTGSVGYTF.